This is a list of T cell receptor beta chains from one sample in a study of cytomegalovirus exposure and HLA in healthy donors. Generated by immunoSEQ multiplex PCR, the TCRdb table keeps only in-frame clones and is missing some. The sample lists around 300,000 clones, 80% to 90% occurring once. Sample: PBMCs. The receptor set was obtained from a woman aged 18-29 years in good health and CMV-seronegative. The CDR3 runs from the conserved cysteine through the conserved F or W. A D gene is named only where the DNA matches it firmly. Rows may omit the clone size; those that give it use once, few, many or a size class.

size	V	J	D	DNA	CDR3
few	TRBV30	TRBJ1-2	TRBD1	TGTGCCTGGCATCCGGGACAGGGTAATGGCTACACCTTC	CAWHPGQGNGYTF
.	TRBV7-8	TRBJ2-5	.	TGTGCCAGCAGCTACACAGCACAAGAGACCCAGTACTTC	CASSYTAQETQYF
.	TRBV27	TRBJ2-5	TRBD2	TGTGCCAGCAGTTTATGGGCCGGACTAGCGGGGTCAGAGACCCAGTACTTC	CASSLWAGLAGSETQYF
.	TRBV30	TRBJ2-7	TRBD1	TGTGCCTGGAGTGTGGCAGGGGGCTACGAGCAGTACTTC	CAWSVAGGYEQYF
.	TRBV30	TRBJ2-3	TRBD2	TGTGCCTGGAGTGAGGGCGGGGGTCACACAGATACGCAGTATTTT	CAWSEGGGHTDTQYF
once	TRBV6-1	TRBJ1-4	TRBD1	TGTGCCAGCAGCTTGGGACAGGGGAGGGAAAAACTGTTTTTT	CASSLGQGREKLFF
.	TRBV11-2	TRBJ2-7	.	TGTGCCAGCAGCCACAACTACGAGCAGTACTTC	CASSHNYEQYF
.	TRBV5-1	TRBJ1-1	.	TGCGCCAGCAGCTTGACGGCAGGGATGAACACTGAAGCTTTCTTT	CASSLTAGMNTEAFF
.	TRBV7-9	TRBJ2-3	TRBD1	TGTGCCAGCAGCTTATTGACAGGGGGCGAGACAGATACGCAGTATTTT	CASSLLTGGETDTQYF
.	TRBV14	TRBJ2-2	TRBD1	TGTGCCAGCAGCCCGCCCGGGACAGGGGACACCGGGGAGCTGTTTTTT	CASSPPGTGDTGELFF
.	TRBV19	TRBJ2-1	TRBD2	TGTGCCAGTACCAATCCGGGGGGCTCCTACAATGAGCAGTTCTTC	CASTNPGGSYNEQFF
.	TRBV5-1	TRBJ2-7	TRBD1	TGCGCCAGCAGCTCGACAGGGGCCTACGAGCAGTACTTC	CASSSTGAYEQYF
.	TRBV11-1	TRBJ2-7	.	TGTGCCAGCAGCTTAGGATACGTCGGAGAATACGAGCAGTACTTC	CASSLGYVGEYEQYF
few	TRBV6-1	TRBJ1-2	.	TGTGCCAGCAGTGGGGAGGGGGGAATGTTTGGCTACACCTTC	CASSGEGGMFGYTF
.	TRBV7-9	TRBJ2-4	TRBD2	TGTGCCAGCAGCCCTAGCGGGGCGGGCATTCAGTACTTC	CASSPSGAGIQYF
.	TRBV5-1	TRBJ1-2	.	TGCGCCAGCAGCCCGGACAAGACCTATGGCTACACCTTC	CASSPDKTYGYTF
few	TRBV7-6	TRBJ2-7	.	TGTGCCAGCAGCTTAGGAAGGTGGGGGGGCCGGTACGAGCAGTACTTC	CASSLGRWGGRYEQYF
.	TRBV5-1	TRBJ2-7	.	TGCGCCAGCAGCCTATATGTCGGGGAGGCCTTCTACGAGCAGTACTTC	CASSLYVGEAFYEQYF
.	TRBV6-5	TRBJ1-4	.	TGTGCCAGCAGTTACTCGGTCCTAGCAACTAATGAAAAACTGTTTTTT	CASSYSVLATNEKLFF
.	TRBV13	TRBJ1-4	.	TGTGCCAGCAGCAAGACAGGTTCGGATGAAAAACTGTTTTTT	CASSKTGSDEKLFF
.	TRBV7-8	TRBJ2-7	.	TGTGCCAGCAGCCGGGGGGTAGGGACAACTAACTACGAGCAGTACTTC	CASSRGVGTTNYEQYF
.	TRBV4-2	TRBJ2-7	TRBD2	TGTGCCAGCAGCCAGAGATCCGGGACTAGCGGTGGGGGGTCCTACGAGCAGTACTTC	CASSQRSGTSGGGSYEQYF
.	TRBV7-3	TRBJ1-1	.	TGTGCCAGCAGCCTAATCCCAGGGGCTGAAGCTTTCTTT	CASSLIPGAEAFF